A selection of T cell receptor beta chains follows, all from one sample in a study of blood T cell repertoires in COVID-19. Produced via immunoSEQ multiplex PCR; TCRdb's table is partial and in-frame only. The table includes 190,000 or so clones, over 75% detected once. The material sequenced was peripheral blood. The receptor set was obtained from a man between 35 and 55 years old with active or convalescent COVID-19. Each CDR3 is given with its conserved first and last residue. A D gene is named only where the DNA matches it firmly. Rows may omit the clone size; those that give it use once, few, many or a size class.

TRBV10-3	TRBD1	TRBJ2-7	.	TGTGCCATCAGACCAGGACAGGGGAATTACGAGCAGTACTTC	CAIRPGQGNYEQYF
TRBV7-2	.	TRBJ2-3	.	TGTGCCAGCAGCTTAACCGGCGGAGATACGCAGTATTTT	CASSLTGGDTQYF
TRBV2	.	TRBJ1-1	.	TGTGCCAGCAGTTACCTACGTGGCACTGAAGCTTTCTTT	CASSYLRGTEAFF
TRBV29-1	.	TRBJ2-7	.	TGCAGCGCGACAGGCCAACTTTCCTACGAGCAGTACTTC	CSATGQLSYEQYF
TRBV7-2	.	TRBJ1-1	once	TGTGCCAGCAGCTTAGACCTCGCCGCACTAGCTTTCTTT	CASSLDLAALAFF
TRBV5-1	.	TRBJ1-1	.	TGCGCCAGCAGCTTGGACCAGGCGAACACTGAAGCTTTCTTT	CASSLDQANTEAFF
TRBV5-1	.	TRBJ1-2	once	TGCGCCAGCAGCCCCGGGGGAGGGGATGACTATGGCTACACCTTC	CASSPGGGDDYGYTF
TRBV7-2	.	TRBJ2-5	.	TGTGCCAGCAGCCCCGGGAAGGGGGGGCCTCAAGAGACCCAGTACTTC	CASSPGKGGPQETQYF
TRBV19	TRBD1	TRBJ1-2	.	TGTGCCAGTAGTCCAAGGACAGGTACAAACTATGGCTACACCTTC	CASSPRTGTNYGYTF
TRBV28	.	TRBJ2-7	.	TGTGCCAGCAGTTCTCAGGCTCCTTCCAACGAGCAGTACTTC	CASSSQAPSNEQYF
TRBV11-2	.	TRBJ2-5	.	TGTGCCAGCAGCTTAGATCGAGAGACCCAGTACTTC	CASSLDRETQYF
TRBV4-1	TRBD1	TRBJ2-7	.	TGCGCCAGCAGCCAGGATCCAGGGGGAAGCGAGCAGTACTTC	CASSQDPGGSEQYF
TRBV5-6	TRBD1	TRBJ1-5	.	TGTGCCAGCAGCTTGTACAGGGGGCAGGGTCAGCCCCAGCATTTT	CASSLYRGQGQPQHF
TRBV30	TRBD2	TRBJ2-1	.	TGTGCAAGGGGACTAGCGGGCAGCAATGAGCAGTTCTTC	CARGLAGSNEQFF
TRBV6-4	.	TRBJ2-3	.	TGTGCCAGCGCCCGACAGTTCTCTAGCACAGATACGCAGTATTTT	CASARQFSSTDTQYF
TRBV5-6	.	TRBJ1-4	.	TGTGCCAGCAGCTTGATAGGAGGGGAGCCTAATGAAAAACTGTTTTTT	CASSLIGGEPNEKLFF
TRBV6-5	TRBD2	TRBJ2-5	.	TGTGCCAGCAGGGAGGCGGGGGGTAAAGAGACCCAGTACTTC	CASREAGGKETQYF
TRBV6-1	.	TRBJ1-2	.	TGTGCCAGCAGTGAGACTGGATCGTATGGCTACACCTTC	CASSETGSYGYTF
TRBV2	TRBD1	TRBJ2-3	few	TGTGCCAGCAGTTGGGACAGGGCCTCGGATACGCAGTATTTT	CASSWDRASDTQYF
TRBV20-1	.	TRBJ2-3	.	TGCAGCCTCCTTCTCCTAGATACGCAGTATTTT	CSLLLLDTQYF
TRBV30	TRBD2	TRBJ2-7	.	TGTGCCTGGAGTGTAAGGGGGCTAGCGGGGACCTACGAGCAGTACTTC	CAWSVRGLAGTYEQYF
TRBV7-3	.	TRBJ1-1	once	TGTGCCAGCAGTCTTACTGGGGGGACTGAAGCTTTCTTT	CASSLTGGTEAFF
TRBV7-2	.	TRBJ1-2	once	TGTGCCAGCAGCTCCACCCCTATGGAGGGAATTTCTTATGGCTACACCTTC	CASSSTPMEGISYGYTF
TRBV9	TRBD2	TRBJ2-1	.	TGTGCCAGCAGCGTAGAGGGACTAGCGGGGAGCAATGAGCAGTTCTTC	CASSVEGLAGSNEQFF
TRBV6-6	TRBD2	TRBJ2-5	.	TGTGCCAGCAGGAGACTAGCGGGACAAGAGACCCAGTACTTC	CASRRLAGQETQYF
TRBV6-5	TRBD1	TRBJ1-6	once	TGTGCCAGCAGCCAGGGGGGTGGCTCACCCCTCCACTTT	CASSQGGGSPLHF
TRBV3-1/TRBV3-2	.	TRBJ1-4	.	TGTGCCAGCAGCCTGGTTAGGGGATCAACTAATGAAAAACTGTTTTTT	CASSLVRGSTNEKLFF
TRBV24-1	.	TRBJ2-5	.	TGTGCCACCAGTGCCCCAACAGGATCCCAAGAGACCCAGTACTTC	CATSAPTGSQETQYF
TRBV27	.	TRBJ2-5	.	TGTGCCAGCAGTTTCTTACCTAGCACCAAATTCGAGACCCAGTACTTC	CASSFLPSTKFETQYF
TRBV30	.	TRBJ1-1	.	TGTGCCTGGAGTATGAATGAGGGCACTGAAGCTTTCTTT	CAWSMNEGTEAFF
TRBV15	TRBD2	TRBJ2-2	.	TGTGCCACCAGCAGAGATAGGGGACTACCGAACACCGGGGAGCTGTTTTTT	CATSRDRGLPNTGELFF